These T cell receptor beta chains were read from a single sample in a study of Tregs in tolerant kidney transplant recipients. Assay used: immunoSEQ multiplex PCR; TCRdb lists only in-frame clones, some missing. Found here are about 69,000 clones, 85% to 90% of them singletons; the top ten hold approximately 0.36%. This material consisted of CD4+ T cells from blood, taken before the transplant. All receptors come from a human donor who received a combined kidney and bone marrow transplant. Both conserved end residues are part of each CDR3. A D gene is named only where the DNA matches it firmly. Clone sizes are given selectively: once, few, many, or a class where the clone is expanded.

d_gene: TRBD2
abundance: once
v_gene: TRBV5-4
j_gene: TRBJ2-7
CDR3aa: CASSNGGAYTYEQYF
CDR3nt: TGTGCCAGCAGCAACGGGGGGGCGTATACCTACGAGCAGTACTTC

d_gene: .
abundance: .
v_gene: TRBV2
j_gene: TRBJ2-2
CDR3aa: CASSGQAANTGELFF
CDR3nt: TGTGCCAGCAGTGGGCAAGCGGCGAACACCGGGGAGCTGTTTTTT

d_gene: TRBD1
abundance: .
v_gene: TRBV28
j_gene: TRBJ2-5
CDR3aa: CASSPSGTGSETQYF
CDR3nt: TGTGCCAGCAGTCCGTCCGGGACAGGGTCAGAGACCCAGTACTTC

d_gene: .
abundance: .
v_gene: TRBV7-6
j_gene: TRBJ2-1
CDR3aa: CASSPPRGSYNEQFF
CDR3nt: TGTGCCAGCAGCCCCCCCCGGGGCTCCTACAATGAGCAGTTCTTC

d_gene: TRBD1
abundance: few
v_gene: TRBV7-9
j_gene: TRBJ2-7
CDR3aa: CASSLGTGWYEQYF
CDR3nt: TGTGCCAGCAGCCTCGGGACAGGGTGGTACGAGCAGTACTTC

d_gene: TRBD2
abundance: .
v_gene: TRBV6-6
j_gene: TRBJ2-7
CDR3aa: CASSSGLEINEQYF
CDR3nt: TGTGCCAGCAGTTCCGGACTAGAAATAAACGAGCAGTACTTC

d_gene: TRBD2
abundance: .
v_gene: TRBV18
j_gene: TRBJ2-1
CDR3aa: CASSLYWEGIDEQFF
CDR3nt: TGTGCCAGCTCACTGTACTGGGAGGGGATAGACGAGCAGTTCTTC

d_gene: TRBD1
abundance: .
v_gene: TRBV5-1
j_gene: TRBJ1-3
CDR3aa: CASSSTTQGDGNTIYF
CDR3nt: TGCGCCAGCAGCTCCACCACCCAGGGGGATGGAAACACCATATATTTT

d_gene: TRBD1
abundance: .
v_gene: TRBV27
j_gene: TRBJ2-3
CDR3aa: CASSPKGRRGDTQYF
CDR3nt: TGTGCCAGCAGTCCCAAGGGTCGCAGGGGGGATACGCAGTATTTT

d_gene: TRBD1
abundance: .
v_gene: TRBV28
j_gene: TRBJ1-2
CDR3aa: CASTNQQGGYGYTF
CDR3nt: TGTGCCAGCACCAACCAACAGGGGGGCTATGGCTACACCTTC

d_gene: .
abundance: .
v_gene: TRBV4-1
j_gene: TRBJ1-5
CDR3aa: CASSQELGGQPQHF
CDR3nt: TGCGCCAGCAGCCAAGAGCTCGGCGGACAGCCCCAGCATTTT

d_gene: .
abundance: .
v_gene: TRBV7-8
j_gene: TRBJ2-7
CDR3aa: CASSFRLISYEQYF
CDR3nt: TGTGCCAGCAGCTTTCGGTTGATCTCCTACGAGCAGTACTTC

d_gene: TRBD2
abundance: .
v_gene: TRBV27
j_gene: TRBJ2-7
CDR3aa: CASSFLAGGWDEQYF
CDR3nt: TGTGCCAGCAGTTTCCTCGCGGGGGGCTGGGACGAGCAGTACTTC

d_gene: TRBD2
abundance: .
v_gene: TRBV4-2
j_gene: TRBJ2-3
CDR3aa: CASSQGIGLAGPTRTDTQYF
CDR3nt: TGTGCCAGCAGCCAAGGGATTGGACTAGCGGGACCGACCCGGACAGATACGCAGTATTTT

d_gene: .
abundance: .
v_gene: TRBV2
j_gene: TRBJ1-2
CDR3aa: CASKGFYGYTF
CDR3nt: TGTGCCAGCAAGGGGTTCTATGGCTACACCTTC

d_gene: TRBD2
abundance: .
v_gene: TRBV25-1
j_gene: TRBJ2-2
CDR3aa: CASSELGGSTGELFF
CDR3nt: TGTGCCAGCAGTGAATTAGGCGGGAGTACCGGGGAGCTGTTTTTT

d_gene: .
abundance: .
v_gene: TRBV5-1
j_gene: TRBJ2-1
CDR3aa: CASSPTHNEQFF
CDR3nt: TGCGCCAGCAGCCCAACTCACAATGAGCAGTTCTTC